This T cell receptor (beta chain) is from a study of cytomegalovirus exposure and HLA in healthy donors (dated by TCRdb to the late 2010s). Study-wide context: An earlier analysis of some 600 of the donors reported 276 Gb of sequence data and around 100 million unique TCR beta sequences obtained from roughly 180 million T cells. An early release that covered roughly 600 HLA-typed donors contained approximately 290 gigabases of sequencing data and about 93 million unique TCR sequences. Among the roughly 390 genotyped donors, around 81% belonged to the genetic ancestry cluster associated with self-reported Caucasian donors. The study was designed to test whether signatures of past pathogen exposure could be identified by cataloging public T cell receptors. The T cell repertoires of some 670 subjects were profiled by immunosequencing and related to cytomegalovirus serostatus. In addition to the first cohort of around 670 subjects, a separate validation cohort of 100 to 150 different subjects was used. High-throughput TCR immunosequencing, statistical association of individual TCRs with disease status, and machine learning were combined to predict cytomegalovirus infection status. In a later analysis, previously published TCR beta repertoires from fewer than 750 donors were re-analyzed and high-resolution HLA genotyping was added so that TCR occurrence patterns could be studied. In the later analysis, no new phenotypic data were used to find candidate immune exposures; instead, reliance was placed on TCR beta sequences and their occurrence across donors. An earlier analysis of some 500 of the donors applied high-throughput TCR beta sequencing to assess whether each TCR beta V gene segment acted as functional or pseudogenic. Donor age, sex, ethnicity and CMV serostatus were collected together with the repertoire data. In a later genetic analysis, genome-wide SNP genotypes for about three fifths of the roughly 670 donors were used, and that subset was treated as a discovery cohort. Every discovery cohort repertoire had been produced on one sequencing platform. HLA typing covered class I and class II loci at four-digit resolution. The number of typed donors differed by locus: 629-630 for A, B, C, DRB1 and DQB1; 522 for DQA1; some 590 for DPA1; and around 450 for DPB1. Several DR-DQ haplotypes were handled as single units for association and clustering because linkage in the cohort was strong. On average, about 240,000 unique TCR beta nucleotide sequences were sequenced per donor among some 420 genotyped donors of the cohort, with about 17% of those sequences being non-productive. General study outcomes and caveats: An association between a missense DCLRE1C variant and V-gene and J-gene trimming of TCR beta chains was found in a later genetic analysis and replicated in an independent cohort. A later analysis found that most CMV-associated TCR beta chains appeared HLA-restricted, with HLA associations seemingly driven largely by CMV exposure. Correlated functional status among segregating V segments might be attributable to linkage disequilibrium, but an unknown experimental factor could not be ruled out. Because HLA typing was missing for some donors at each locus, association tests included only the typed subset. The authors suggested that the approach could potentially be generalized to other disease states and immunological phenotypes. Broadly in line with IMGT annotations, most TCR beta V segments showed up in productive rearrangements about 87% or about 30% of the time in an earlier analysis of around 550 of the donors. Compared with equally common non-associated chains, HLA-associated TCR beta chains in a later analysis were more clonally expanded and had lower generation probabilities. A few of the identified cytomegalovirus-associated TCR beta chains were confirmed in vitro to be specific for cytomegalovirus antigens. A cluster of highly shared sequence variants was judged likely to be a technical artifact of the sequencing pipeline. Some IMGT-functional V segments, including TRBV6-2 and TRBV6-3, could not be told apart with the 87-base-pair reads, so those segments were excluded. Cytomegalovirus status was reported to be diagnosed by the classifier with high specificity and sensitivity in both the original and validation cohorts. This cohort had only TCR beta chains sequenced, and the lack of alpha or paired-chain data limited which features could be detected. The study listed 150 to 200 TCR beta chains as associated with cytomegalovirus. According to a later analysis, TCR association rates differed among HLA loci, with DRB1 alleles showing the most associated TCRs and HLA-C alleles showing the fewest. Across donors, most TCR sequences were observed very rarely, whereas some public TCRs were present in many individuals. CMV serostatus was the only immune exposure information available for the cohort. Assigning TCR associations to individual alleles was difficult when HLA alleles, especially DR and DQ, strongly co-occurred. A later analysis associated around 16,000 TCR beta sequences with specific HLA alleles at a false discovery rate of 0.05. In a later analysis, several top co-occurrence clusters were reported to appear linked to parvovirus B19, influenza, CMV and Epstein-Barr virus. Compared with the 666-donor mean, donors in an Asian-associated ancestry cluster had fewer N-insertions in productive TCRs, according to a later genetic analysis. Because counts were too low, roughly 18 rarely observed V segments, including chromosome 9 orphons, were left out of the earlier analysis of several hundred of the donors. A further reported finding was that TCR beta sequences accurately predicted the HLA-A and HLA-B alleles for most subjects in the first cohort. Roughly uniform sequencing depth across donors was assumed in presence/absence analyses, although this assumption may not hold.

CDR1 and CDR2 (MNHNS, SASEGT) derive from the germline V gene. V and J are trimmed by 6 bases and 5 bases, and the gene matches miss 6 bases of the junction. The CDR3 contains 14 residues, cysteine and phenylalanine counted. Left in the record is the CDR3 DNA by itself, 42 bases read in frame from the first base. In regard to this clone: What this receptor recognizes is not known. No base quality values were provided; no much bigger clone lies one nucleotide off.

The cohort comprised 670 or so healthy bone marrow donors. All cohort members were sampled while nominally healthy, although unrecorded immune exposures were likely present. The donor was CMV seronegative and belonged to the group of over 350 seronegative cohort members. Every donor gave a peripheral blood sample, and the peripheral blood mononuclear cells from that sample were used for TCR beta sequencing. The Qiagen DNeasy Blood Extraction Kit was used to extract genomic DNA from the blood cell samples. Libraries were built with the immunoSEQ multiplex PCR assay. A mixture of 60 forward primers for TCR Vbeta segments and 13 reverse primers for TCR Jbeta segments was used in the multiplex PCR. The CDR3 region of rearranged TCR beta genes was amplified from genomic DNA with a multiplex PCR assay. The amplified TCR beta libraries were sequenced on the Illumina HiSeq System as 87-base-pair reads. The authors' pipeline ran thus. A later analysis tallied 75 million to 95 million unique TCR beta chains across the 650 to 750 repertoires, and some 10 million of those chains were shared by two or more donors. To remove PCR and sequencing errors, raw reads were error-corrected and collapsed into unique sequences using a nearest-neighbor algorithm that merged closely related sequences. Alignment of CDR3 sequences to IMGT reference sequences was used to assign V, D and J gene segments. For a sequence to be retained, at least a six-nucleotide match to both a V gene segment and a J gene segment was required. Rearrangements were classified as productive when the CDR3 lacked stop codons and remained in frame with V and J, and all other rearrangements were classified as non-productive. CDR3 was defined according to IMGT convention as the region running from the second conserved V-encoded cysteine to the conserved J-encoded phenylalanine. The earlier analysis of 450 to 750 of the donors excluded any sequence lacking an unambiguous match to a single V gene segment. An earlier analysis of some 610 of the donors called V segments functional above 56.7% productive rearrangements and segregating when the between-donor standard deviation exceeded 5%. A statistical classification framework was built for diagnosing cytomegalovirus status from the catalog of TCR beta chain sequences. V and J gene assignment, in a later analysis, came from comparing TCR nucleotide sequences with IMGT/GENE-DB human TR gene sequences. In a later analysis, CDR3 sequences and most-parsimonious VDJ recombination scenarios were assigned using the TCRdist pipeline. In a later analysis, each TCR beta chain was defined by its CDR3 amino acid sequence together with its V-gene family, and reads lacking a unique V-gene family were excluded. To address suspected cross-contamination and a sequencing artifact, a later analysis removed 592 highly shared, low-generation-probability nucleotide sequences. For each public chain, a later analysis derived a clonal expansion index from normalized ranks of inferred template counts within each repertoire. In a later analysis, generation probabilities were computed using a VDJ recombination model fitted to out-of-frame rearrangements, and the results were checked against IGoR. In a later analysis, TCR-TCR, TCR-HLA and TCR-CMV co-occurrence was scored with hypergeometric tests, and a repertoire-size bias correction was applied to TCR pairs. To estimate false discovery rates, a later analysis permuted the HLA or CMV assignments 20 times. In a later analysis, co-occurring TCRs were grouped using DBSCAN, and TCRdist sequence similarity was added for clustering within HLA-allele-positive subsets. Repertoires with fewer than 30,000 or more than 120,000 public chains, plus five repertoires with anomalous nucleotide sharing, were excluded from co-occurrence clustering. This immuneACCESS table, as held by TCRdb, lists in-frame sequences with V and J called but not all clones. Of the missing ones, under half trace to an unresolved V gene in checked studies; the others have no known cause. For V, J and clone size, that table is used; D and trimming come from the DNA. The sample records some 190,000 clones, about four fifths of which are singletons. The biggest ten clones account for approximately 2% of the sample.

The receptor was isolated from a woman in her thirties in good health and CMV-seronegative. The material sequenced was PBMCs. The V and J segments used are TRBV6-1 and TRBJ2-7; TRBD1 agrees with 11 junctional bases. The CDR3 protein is CASSLDRGRNEQYF. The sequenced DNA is TGTGCCAGCAGCCTGGACAGGGGGCGAAACGAGCAGTACTTC.